Presented here are 29 T cell receptor beta chains from one specimen sequenced in a study of blood T cell repertoires in COVID-19. The assay was immunoSEQ multiplex PCR, and TCRdb's table has in-frame clones only and misses some. The sample shows about 43,000 clones, around 90% of them seen only once. The specimen was peripheral blood. Receptors originate from a woman older than 75 with active COVID-19.

The chain is built from TRBV12-3 or TRBV12-4 and TRBJ1-2; 7 bases are shared with TRBD1. Trimming cost V 2 bases and J 6 bases; bases outside gene matches: 0. This CDR3 region has 12 residues. The CDR3 here is CASSLTGDGYTF. The CDR3 nucleotides are TGTGCCAGCAGTTTAACAGGGGATGGCTACACCTTC.

The CDR3 bases are TGTGCCAGCAGTGAGGGACAGGTGATTAACTATGGCTACACCTTC. Translation gives CASSEGQVINYGYTF. This chain joins TRBV6-1 and TRBJ1-2; 8 positions agree with TRBD1. This CDR3 is 15 amino acids long. The germline gives CDR1 MNHNS, CDR2 SASEGT. V lost 3 bases, J lost 1 base, and 4 bases stayed unmatched.

The CDR3 coding sequence is TGTGCCAGCAGCATTACCGGGGGTGCCGCGGAGACCCAGTACTTC. Its protein product is CASSITGGAAETQYF. J is TRBJ2-5 and V is TRBV5-6, with a tentative D call TRBD2 (6 bases). The CDR3 has 15 residues. Trimming removed 4 bases at V and 5 bases at J, with 18 bases between. Looked up from germline, CDR1 is SGHDT and CDR2 is YYEEEE.

This chain uses TRBV4-1 with TRBJ2-1, with 10 bases aligning to TRBD1. CDR1 is MGHRA and CDR2 is YSYEKL in the germline V gene. The CDR3 is made up of 16 amino acids. J lost 5 bases, V lost 3 bases, and 7 bases had no gene match. CDR3 DNA sequence: TGCGCCAGCAGCCACTACCGGGACAGGGGCAACAATGAGCAGTTCTTC. Translating it yields CASSHYRDRGNNEQFF.

This chain connects TRBV13 to TRBJ2-1, with 8 positions matching TRBD1. The CDR3 sequence is 16 residues long. From germline, CDR1 is PRHDT and CDR2 FYEKMQ (reference sequence). Trimming cost V 5 bases and J 5 bases; bases outside gene matches: 11. The CDR3: CASSPRQGRTHNEQFF. In nucleotides, the CDR3 is TGTGCCAGCAGCCCACGACAGGGGAGGACCCACAATGAGCAGTTCTTC. Complete variable domain (other parts from reference TRBV13 and TRBJ2-1): AAGVIQSPRHLIKEKRETATLKCYPIPRHDTVYWYQQGPGQDPQFLISFYEKMQSDKGSIPDRFSAQQFSDYHSELNMSSLELGDSALYFCASSPRQGRTHNEQFFGPGTRLTVL.

The chain carries TRBV28 and TRBJ2-2, with TRBD2 identical over 15 bases. Germline CDR1 MDHEN, CDR2 SYDVKM. Trimming cost V 5 bases and J 5 bases; bases outside gene matches: 12. There are 19 residues in the CDR3. DNA for the CDR3: TGTGCCAGCAGTCCCTGGACTAGCGGGGGGGCAGGTCGGACCGGGGAGCTGTTTTTT. Translation gives CASSPWTSGGAGRTGELFF.

V and J are TRBV7-2 and TRBJ2-1, with D maybe TRBD2 (6 bases). V was pared by 3 bases and J by 9 bases, with 12 bases between. The CDR3 totals 13 residues. The germline V gene has CDR1 SGHTA and CDR2 FQGNSA. Here the CDR3 reads CASSLGGRGEQFF. In nucleotides, the CDR3 is TGTGCCAGCAGCTTGGGGGGAAGGGGTGAGCAGTTCTTC.

The chain is built from TRBV18 and TRBJ1-2; 7 bases map to TRBD1. Germline V gives CDR1 KGHSH, CDR2 LQKENI. The V gene end was trimmed by 3 bases and the J gene end by 3 bases; junction bases not matched to a gene: 10. This CDR3 has 16 amino acids. The CDR3, as DNA: TGTGCCAGCTCACCTGGTTTCGGAGGGGGCTACTATGGCTACACCTTC. This codes for CASSPGFGGGYYGYTF.

The CDR3: CASSPPSGNTEAFF. Written as DNA, the CDR3 is TGTGCCAGCTCACCACCGTCCGGGAACACTGAAGCTTTCTTT. This rearrangement joins TRBV18 to TRBJ1-1; D unclear. Germline V gene sequence: CDR1 KGHSH, CDR2 LQKENI. The CDR3 has 14 residues. The V end was cut by 0 bases, the J end by 1 base, with 6 bases between.

The gene calls are TRBV28 and TRBJ1-3; TRBD1 matches 9 bases. CDR1 MDHEN and CDR2 SYDVKM come from the germline V gene. The CDR3 covers 14 residues. The V and J ends lost 6 bases and 0 bases, in that order; junction bases with no gene match: 0. CDR3 residues: CASRTGGSGNTIYF. CDR3 nucleotide sequence: TGTGCCAGCAGGACAGGGGGCTCTGGAAACACCATATATTTT.

The CDR3 DNA reads TGTGCCAGCAGCCATCCCTCGGGACTAGCGGTATTGAATGAGCAGTTCTTC. This translates into CASSHPSGLAVLNEQFF. V usage is TRBV7-3 and J usage is TRBJ2-1, with 11 bases fitting TRBD2. The CDR3 covers 17 residues. Germline V gene sequence: CDR1 SGHTA, CDR2 FQGTGA. V dropped 5 bases and J dropped 7; count of bases not matched to a gene: 13.

The chain employs TRBV6-5 and TRBJ2-3, with 8 positions matching TRBD2. The CDR3 totals 14 residues. After removal of 8 bases from V and 6 bases from J, the junction contained 10 bases not matched to a gene. Germline V gene lookup returns CDR1 MNHEY and CDR2 SVGAGI. The CDR3 loop reads CASVSGGPLDTQYF. The CDR3, as DNA: TGTGCCAGCGTCTCGGGGGGGCCGTTGGATACGCAGTATTTT.

V is TRBV18 and J is TRBJ2-2; TRBD2 agrees at 7 bases. V lost 6 bases and J lost 6; bases outside the gene matches: 13. The CDR3 totals 16 residues. Looked up from germline, CDR1 is KGHSH and CDR2 is LQKENI. This CDR3 is CASSLTSPQVAGELFF. In DNA, the CDR3 is TGTGCCAGCTCGCTGACTAGCCCACAGGTCGCCGGGGAGCTGTTTTTT. The entire variable domain, with the rest obtained from reference TRBV18 and TRBJ2-2, is as follows: NAGVMQNPRHLVRRRGQEARLRCSPMKGHSHVYWYRQLPEEGLKFMVYLQKENIIDESGMPKERFSAEFPKEGPSILRIQQVVRGDSAAYFCASSLTSPQVAGELFFGEGSRLTVL.

The chain couples TRBV4-3 to TRBJ2-7; the D gene is possibly TRBD1 (6 bases). Per germline, CDR1 LGHNA and CDR2 YSLEER. Between the trimmed V and J ends, which lost 2 bases and 0 bases, there was a span of 11 bases. The CDR3 totals 15 residues. The CDR3 is CASSQSLDSSYEQYF. The CDR3 DNA reads TGCGCCAGCAGCCAAAGTTTGGACAGCTCCTACGAGCAGTACTTC.

This clone occurred a few times. The V and J genes are TRBV27 and TRBJ2-5; D may be TRBD2 (5 bases). There are 14 residues in the CDR3. Germline lookup yields CDR1 MNHEY and CDR2 SMNVEV (reference sequence). V lost 3 bases and J lost 4, with 12 bases in between. The CDR3 reads CASSFRGMGETQYF. CDR3 in DNA: TGTGCCAGCAGTTTTCGAGGGATGGGAGAGACCCAGTACTTC.

By its share, this clone is medium-sized. The genes are TRBV3-1 (or the pseudogene TRBV3-2) and TRBJ2-4; D not resolved. This CDR3 has 13 amino acids. The V end lost 1 base, the J end lost 6 bases, and 7 bases lay between the germline ends. In germline, CDR1 is LGHDT, CDR2 YNNKEL (reference sequence). The DNA of the CDR3 is TGTGCCAGCAGCCAAGTTAACAGAAACATTCAGTACTTC. The encoded protein is CASSQVNRNIQYF.

The V and J genes are TRBV12-3 or TRBV12-4 and TRBJ2-7; possible D gene TRBD2, 6 bases. V lost 6 bases and J lost 7, with 13 bases in between. There are 12 residues in the CDR3. CDR3 sequence (DNA): TGTGCCAGCAGCCGGGACTTTCCTGAGCAGTACTTC. It encodes CASSRDFPEQYF.

The chain uses TRBV2 and TRBJ2-1; 14 nucleotides align to TRBD2. Germline V gene sequence: CDR1 SNHLY, CDR2 FYNNEI. V was clipped by 4 bases and J by 8 bases; unmatched bases: 4. CDR3 length: 15 amino acids. CDR3 sequence reads: CASSVTSGGAHEQFF. CDR3 nucleotide sequence: TGTGCCAGCAGTGTGACTAGCGGGGGGGCGCATGAGCAGTTCTTC.

The rearrangement links TRBV4-3 to TRBJ2-5, with 8 bases identical to TRBD2. CDR3 length: 21 residues. In germline, CDR1 is LGHNA, CDR2 YSLEER. Germline trimming cut 0 bases from V and 5 bases from J; bases unmatched to any gene: 23. CDR3 bases: TGCGCCAGCAGCCAAGATGTACTGGCGACGAGCGGGGGCTTCCCAGGGGAGACCCAGTACTTC. This translates into CASSQDVLATSGGFPGETQYF.

The rearrangement uses TRBV6-1 and TRBJ1-2; D possibly corresponds to TRBD1 (5 bases). Deletions cut 2 bases from V and 4 bases from J, with 11 bases between. Germline CDR1 MNHNS, CDR2 SASEGT. CDR3 length: 14 amino acids. CDR3 loop: CASSEISGPYGYTF. As DNA, the CDR3 is TGTGCCAGCAGTGAAATCTCAGGGCCCTATGGCTACACCTTC.

The rearrangement joins TRBV7-9 to TRBJ2-5, with D tentatively TRBD1 (6 bases). CDR1 and CDR2 from the germline V gene are SEHNR and FQNEAQ (reference sequence). This CDR3 is 13 amino acids long. V was pared by 6 bases and J by 5 bases, with 13 bases between. The DNA of the CDR3 is TGTGCCAGCAGGATAACAGGGAGCGAGACCCAGTACTTC. Translated, it gives CASRITGSETQYF.

The chain uses TRBV30 and TRBJ2-5; 10 bases align to TRBD1. The CDR3 has 13 amino acids. Germline CDR1 reads GTSNPN; CDR2 reads SVGIG (reference sequence). Trimming removed 8 bases from V and 3 bases from J; junction bases left unmatched: 6. The CDR3 coding sequence is TGTGCCCGTAAGGACAGGGGGAAAGAGACCCAGTACTTC. This sequence encodes CARKDRGKETQYF.

This chain joins TRBV5-3 and TRBJ2-7, with 7 bases lining up with TRBD1. TRBV5-3 is an open reading frame, and its role is uncertain. The junction had 16 bases not matched to a gene; V was cut back by 3 bases and J by 4 bases. This CDR3 comprises 17 residues. The CDR3: CARSSKNWGQRSYEQYF. Written as DNA, the CDR3 is TGTGCCAGAAGCTCGAAAAATTGGGGACAGAGATCTTACGAGCAGTACTTC.

Written as DNA, the CDR3 is TGTGCCAGCAGCATCGGACTAGCCCTTAGCACAGATACGCAGTATTTT. It encodes CASSIGLALSTDTQYF. The chain uses TRBV25-1 and TRBJ2-3; 8 positions match TRBD2. Germline CDR1 reads MGHDK; CDR2 reads SYGVNS. Trimming at V came to 6 bases and at J to 0 bases, leaving 8 bases not matched to a gene. This CDR3 is built from 16 residues.

This sequence joins TRBV30 and TRBJ2-1, with 7 nucleotides matching TRBD2. Trimming cost V 1 base and J 2 bases; bases outside gene matches: 2. The CDR3 is 14 residues long. The germline CDR1 and CDR2 sequences are GTSNPN and SVGIG (reference sequence). CDR3 in amino acids: CAWSDGGAYNEQFF. In DNA form, the CDR3 reads TGTGCCTGGAGTGATGGGGGGGCCTACAATGAGCAGTTCTTC. Using reference TRBV30 and TRBJ2-1 for the parts outside the CDR3, the full variable domain is SQTIHQWPATLVQPVGSPLSLECTVEGTSNPNLYWYRQAAGRGLQLLFYSVGIGQISSEVPQNLSASRPQDRQFILSSKKLLLSDSGFYLCAWSDGGAYNEQFFGPGTRLTVL.

The rearrangement links TRBV27 to TRBJ2-3; 13 bases map to TRBD2. V lost 5 bases and J lost 4; bases outside the gene matches: 3. CDR1 and CDR2 from the germline V gene are MNHEY and SMNVEV (reference sequence). The CDR3 consists of 15 residues. The CDR3 region is CASSTSGGAPDTQYF. CDR3 coding DNA: TGTGCCAGCAGTACTAGCGGGGGGGCCCCAGATACGCAGTATTTT.

This chain connects TRBV2 to TRBJ2-3; 10 bases map to TRBD1. The CDR3 sequence is 14 residues long. The germline gives CDR1 SNHLY, CDR2 FYNNEI. Germline trimming cut 5 bases from V and 5 bases from J; bases unmatched to any gene: 4. The CDR3 protein is CASSRDRGQDTQYF. CDR3 coding DNA: TGTGCCAGCAGTCGCGACAGGGGGCAAGATACGCAGTATTTT. Full variable domain (rest looked up from reference TRBV2 and TRBJ2-3): EPEVTQTPSHQVTQMGQEVILRCVPISNHLYFYWYRQILGQKVEFLVSFYNNEISEKSEIFDDQFSVERPDGSNFTLKIRSTKLEDSAMYFCASSRDRGQDTQYFGPGTRLTVL.

This clone came up a few times. The DNA of the CDR3 is TGTGCCAGCAGCGACCGGGACAGGAACACCGGGGAGCTGTTTTTT. Protein sequence: CASSDRDRNTGELFF. The rearrangement joins TRBV7-2 to TRBJ2-2; 7 bases line up with TRBD1. CDR3 size: 15 residues. The V and J ends lost 5 bases and 1 base, in that order; junction bases with no gene match: 4. Looked up from germline, CDR1 is SGHTA and CDR2 is FQGNSA.

V is TRBV5-6 and J is TRBJ1-5; TRBD1 aligns across 8 bases. Trimming at V came to 4 bases and at J to 5 bases, leaving 2 bases not matched to a gene. Germline V gene sequence: CDR1 SGHDT, CDR2 YYEEEE. The CDR3 totals 13 residues. The CDR3 is CASSLTGDQPQHF. CDR3 bases: TGTGCCAGCAGCCTGACAGGGGATCAGCCCCAGCATTTT.